Following are 31 T cell receptor beta chains from one sample sequenced in a study of cytomegalovirus exposure and HLA in healthy donors. The PCR made use of 60 Vbeta and 13 Jbeta primers. Repertoires were generated with immunoSEQ multiplex PCR, while TCRdb's copy carries only in-frame clones and drops some. Counted here are around 35,000 clones, roughly 80% occurring once; the ten biggest clones make up roughly 10%. Source material: PBMCs. The receptors shown here come from a woman between 35 and 50 years old in good health and CMV-seronegative.

In its sample, this clone was seen once. The chain links TRBV14 to TRBJ1-4; TRBD1 aligns across 10 bases. Germline V CDR1 and CDR2: SGHDN, FVKESK. The CDR3 consists of 13 residues. V dropped 4 bases and J dropped 8; count of bases not matched to a gene: 1. CDR3 nucleotide sequence: TGTGCCAGCAGCCGGGGACAGGGGGAAAAACTGTTTTTT. Its protein is CASSRGQGEKLFF.

The V call is TRBV4-1, the J call TRBJ2-1; 9 bases map to TRBD2. The CDR3 contains 18 residues. V dropped 5 bases and J dropped 0; count of bases not matched to a gene: 11. The germline gives CDR1 MGHRA, CDR2 YSYEKL. The CDR3 DNA reads as TGCGCCAGCAGCTCGACTAGCGGAGGTGAATACTCCTACAATGAGCAGTTCTTC. Protein product: CASSSTSGGEYSYNEQFF.

Only a few counts were recorded for this clone. The V and J genes are TRBV7-2 and TRBJ2-1; a weak D match, TRBD2 (6 bases). Germline V lookup: CDR1 SGHTA, CDR2 FQGNSA. The CDR3 has 13 residues. V was clipped by 3 bases and J by 9 bases, with 12 bases between them. CDR3 amino acids: CASSFRRGFEQFF. Written as DNA, the CDR3 is TGTGCCAGCAGCTTCAGACGGGGGTTTGAGCAGTTCTTC.

J is TRBJ1-4 and V is TRBV15, with D possibly being TRBD1 (5 bases). The CDR3 contains 16 residues. Germline values: CDR1 LNHNV, CDR2 YYDKDF (reference sequence). Trimming cost V 1 base and J 7 bases, with 16 bases left between them. CDR3 protein: CATSRGSGTRVEKLFF. The CDR3 nucleotides are TGTGCCACCAGCAGAGGGTCCGGGACTCGGGTTGAAAAACTGTTTTTT.

This sequence joins TRBV5-8 and TRBJ2-7; TRBD1 agrees at 8 bases. The V gene's germline CDR1 is SGHTS and CDR2 YDEGEE. The ends lost 2 bases at V and 5 bases at J; junction bases unmatched: 12. The CDR3 loop spans 16 amino acids. In DNA form, the CDR3 reads TGTGCCAGCAGCTTCCCACAGGGGGTCGGGGCCGACGAGCAGTACGTC. Translating it yields CASSFPQGVGADEQYV.

V is TRBV15 and J is TRBJ2-1; 9 positions match TRBD2. Germline V gene lookup returns CDR1 LNHNV and CDR2 YYDKDF (reference sequence). Trimming at V came to 9 bases and at J to 3 bases, leaving 6 bases not matched to a gene. CDR3 length: 14 amino acids. The CDR3 reads CATKAGGYYNEQFF. In DNA, the CDR3 is TGTGCCACTAAAGCGGGGGGTTACTACAATGAGCAGTTCTTC.

The chain recombines TRBV7-9 with TRBJ1-4; D remains unclear. Germline assignment: CDR1 SEHNR and CDR2 FQNEAQ (reference sequence). The CDR3 sequence is 16 residues long. Trimming left V 4 bases short and J 10 bases short, with 22 bases between. CDR3 bases: TGTGCCAGCAGCTCAGAAGCTCCGGGCCAACGGGGAAAACTGTTTTTT. As protein: CASSSEAPGQRGKLFF.

This chain's CDR3 is CASSLTGNPDNEQFF. CDR3 bases: TGTGCCAGCAGCCTTACAGGGAATCCCGACAATGAGCAGTTCTTC. The J gene is TRBJ2-1, the V gene TRBV7-2, with a possible D match to TRBD1 (6 bases). Germline CDR1 and CDR2: SGHTA and FQGNSA. The CDR3 covers 15 residues. V was cut by 5 bases and J by 5 bases, with 16 bases left in between.

This chain connects TRBV6-1 to TRBJ1-1; D unresolved. CDR1 and CDR2 from the germline V gene are MNHNS and SASEGT. The CDR3 spans 13 residues. V was clipped by 3 bases and J by 5 bases, with 10 bases between them. CDR3 sequence: CASSENRATEAFF. The CDR3 DNA is TGTGCCAGCAGTGAGAACCGAGCGACTGAAGCTTTCTTT.

The rearrangement uses TRBV6-5 and TRBJ1-1; TRBD1 aligns across 8 bases. Per germline, CDR1 MNHEY and CDR2 SVGAGI. The length of the CDR3 is 14 residues. The V and J ends lost 6 bases and 1 base, in that order; junction bases with no gene match: 4. The chain's CDR3 is CASRTGTGNTEAFF. Written as DNA, the CDR3 is TGTGCCAGCAGAACCGGGACAGGGAACACTGAAGCTTTCTTT.

The rearrangement uses TRBV6-5 and TRBJ1-2, with 8 bases lining up with TRBD1. CDR3 size: 13 residues. V shed 6 bases, J shed 4 bases, and the junction held 4 bases outside the gene matches. Germline lookup yields CDR1 MNHEY and CDR2 SVGAGI. The CDR3 coding sequence is TGTGCCAGCAGCTTAACAGGGGGCTATGGCTACACCTTC. Its protein product is CASSLTGGYGYTF.

The gene calls are TRBV6-1 and TRBJ2-7; 11 nucleotides align to TRBD2. This CDR3 has 14 residues. Germline trimming cut 4 bases from V and 3 bases from J; bases unmatched to any gene: 2. Germline loops: CDR1 MNHNS, CDR2 SASEGT. CDR3 DNA: TGTGCCAGCAGTGTTCTAGCGGGGGGCTACGAGCAGTACGTC. Translated: CASSVLAGGYEQYV.

In this sample, this clone turned up once. The V gene is TRBV19, the J gene TRBJ1-2; D is unresolved. Germline-derived CDR1 and CDR2 are LNHDA and SQIVND (reference sequence). The CDR3 is made up of 13 amino acids. V lost 5 bases and J lost 4, with 11 bases in between. CDR3 protein: CASSLAGSYGYTF. CDR3 nucleotides: TGTGCCAGTAGTCTGGCGGGGAGCTATGGCTACACCTTC.

This chain links TRBV5-3 with TRBJ1-1; D is possibly TRBD1 (6 bases). TRBV5-3 is given ORF status, its function remaining uncertain. The length of the CDR3 is 17 residues. With 4 bases removed from V and 5 bases from J, the gap between germline ends came to 24 bases. The CDR3 sequence: CARSPGAPTGSRTEAFF. In DNA form, the CDR3 reads TGTGCCAGAAGCCCAGGGGCCCCAACAGGGTCGCGGACTGAAGCTTTCTTT.

This clone was counted only a few times. This rearrangement joins TRBV6-4 to TRBJ2-6, with D unclear. The V end lost 4 bases, the J end lost 3 bases, and 7 bases lay between the germline ends. Germline values: CDR1 MRHNA, CDR2 SNTAGT. The CDR3 has 14 amino acids. DNA of the CDR3: TGTGCCAGCAGTGCACAGTTTGGGGCCAACGTCCTGACTTTC. The encoded protein is CASSAQFGANVLTF.

The genes are TRBV18 and TRBJ2-3; 9 bases match TRBD2. The ends lost 3 bases at V and 0 bases at J; junction bases unmatched: 10. The CDR3 covers 18 residues. From germline, CDR1 is KGHSH and CDR2 LQKENI. The CDR3 nucleotides read TGTGCCAGCTCACCTCCCGGGCGAGCGGGGGGCAGCACAGATACGCAGTATTTT. Its translation is CASSPPGRAGGSTDTQYF.

CDR3 region: CASSLDPGFIAGGSYEQYF. CDR3 bases: TGTGCCAGCAGCTTAGACCCAGGGTTCATAGCGGGGGGGTCCTACGAGCAGTACTTC. The rearrangement joins TRBV7-9 to TRBJ2-7; TRBD2 matches at 11 bases. Trimming at V came to 1 base and at J to 1 base, leaving 12 bases not matched to a gene. In germline, CDR1 is SEHNR, CDR2 FQNEAQ (reference sequence). This CDR3 contains 19 residues.

V gene TRBV7-2 combines with J gene TRBJ1-4, with D hard to call. Germline values: CDR1 SGHTA, CDR2 FQGNSA. The CDR3 extends over 14 amino acids. The V and J ends lost 2 bases and 6 bases respectively, with 10 bases between them. Written as DNA, the CDR3 is TGTGCCAGCAGCTTACAAGCGGCGGATGAAAAACTGTTTTTT. Residues: CASSLQAADEKLFF. Full variable domain (rest looked up from reference TRBV7-2 and TRBJ1-4): GAGVSQSPSNKVTEKGKDVELRCDPISGHTALYWYRQSLGQGLEFLIYFQGNSAPDKSGLPSDRFSAERTGGSVSTLTIQRTQQEDSAVYLCASSLQAADEKLFFGSGTQLSVL.

V gene TRBV7-2 combines with J gene TRBJ1-2; tentatively, D is TRBD1 (6 bases). This CDR3 region has 14 residues. V dropped 4 bases and J dropped 2 bases, with 11 bases sitting between them. Germline V CDR1 and CDR2: SGHTA, FQGNSA. CDR3 amino acids: CASSSNQGNYGYTF. The CDR3 bases are TGTGCCAGCAGCTCCAACCAGGGGAACTATGGCTACACCTTC.

The chain combines TRBV18 with TRBJ2-3, with a possible D match to TRBD2 (6 bases). Germline CDR1 reads KGHSH; CDR2 reads LQKENI. With 3 bases removed from V and 3 bases from J, the gap between germline ends came to 10 bases. CDR3 length equals 14 residues. CDR3 loop: CASSPWGDTDTQYF. DNA of the CDR3: TGTGCCAGCTCACCCTGGGGGGATACAGATACGCAGTATTTT. Drawing the rest from reference TRBV18 and TRBJ2-3, the complete variable domain is NAGVMQNPRHLVRRRGQEARLRCSPMKGHSHVYWYRQLPEEGLKFMVYLQKENIIDESGMPKERFSAEFPKEGPSILRIQQVVRGDSAAYFCASSPWGDTDTQYFGPGTRLTVL.

This clone has only one observation. The V gene is TRBV6-5, the J gene TRBJ2-7; 10 positions match TRBD2. The CDR3 spans 16 residues. CDR1 and CDR2 from the germline V gene are MNHEY and SVGAGI. After removal of 2 bases from V and 3 bases from J, the junction contained 7 bases not matched to a gene. The CDR3 sequence is CASSYGSIAGGYEQYF. The CDR3, as DNA: TGTGCCAGCAGTTACGGTTCAATAGCGGGGGGCTACGAGCAGTACTTC.

This clone appeared once. The V call is TRBV7-8, the J call TRBJ1-2; no clear D. The CDR3 is made up of 13 amino acids. Deletions cut 3 bases from V and 2 bases from J, with 7 bases between. The germline V gene encodes CDR1 SGHVS and CDR2 FQNEAQ. The CDR3 loop reads CASSFSGNYGYTF. The CDR3, as DNA: TGTGCCAGCAGCTTCTCGGGGAACTATGGCTACACCTTC.

The V gene is TRBV28, the J gene TRBJ2-3, with a possible D match to TRBD2 (7 bases). CDR1 and CDR2 (germline): MDHEN, SYDVKM. The CDR3 sequence is 17 residues long. Deletions cut 7 bases from V and 4 bases from J, with 24 bases between. The DNA for the CDR3 is TGTGCCAGCATCCAACCCTTGGGGGCGGGAGATGCAGATACGCAGTATTTT. Its protein is CASIQPLGAGDADTQYF.

This rearrangement joins TRBV7-9 to TRBJ2-1; TRBD2 might be the D (6 bases). CDR3 length: 16 residues. Germline V gene data show CDR1 as SEHNR and CDR2 as FQNEAQ (reference sequence). V was clipped by 5 bases and J by 5 bases, with 19 bases between them. The CDR3: CASSLRPGLGNNEQFF. The CDR3, as DNA: TGTGCCAGCAGCCTTAGGCCGGGACTGGGGAACAATGAGCAGTTCTTC.

The chain carries TRBV19 and TRBJ1-5; TRBD1 aligns across 7 bases. This CDR3 has 15 amino acids. CDR1 is LNHDA, CDR2 SQIVND, per germline (reference sequence). Trimming took 6 bases from V and 1 from J; bases not matched to a gene: 6. The DNA for the CDR3 is TGTGCCAGTAGCGGACAGGACAGGAGCAATCAGCCCCAGCATTTT. Translating gives CASSGQDRSNQPQHF.

The gene calls are TRBV18 and TRBJ2-3; perhaps TRBD1 as D (6 bases). The CDR3 is made up of 16 amino acids. V lost 3 bases to trimming and J lost 2 bases, with 15 bases between them. CDR1 is KGHSH, CDR2 LQKENI, per germline. The CDR3 nucleotides are TGTGCCAGCTCACCCTTCGGACAGACCTTCACAGATACGCAGTATTTT. Its protein is CASSPFGQTFTDTQYF.

V gene TRBV27 combines with J gene TRBJ2-3; TRBD1 agrees at 7 bases. Germline trimming cut 6 bases from V and 2 bases from J; bases unmatched to any gene: 8. In germline, CDR1 is MNHEY, CDR2 SMNVEV (reference sequence). The CDR3 extends over 15 amino acids. DNA for the CDR3: TGTGCCAGCAGGACCGGGACAGAAGACACAGATACGCAGTATTTT. Translation gives CASRTGTEDTDTQYF.

The rearrangement links TRBV2 to TRBJ1-1; tentatively, D is TRBD1 (5 bases). This CDR3 has 15 residues. V shed 7 bases and J shed 4 bases, with 19 bases lying between them. Germline V gives CDR1 SNHLY, CDR2 FYNNEI. DNA of the CDR3: TGTGCCAGCACTAAAGACGGGGGAGGGAGCACTGAAGCTTTCTTT. Translating it yields CASTKDGGGSTEAFF. Filled out from reference TRBV2 and TRBJ1-1, the complete variable domain reads EPEVTQTPSHQVTQMGQEVILRCVPISNHLYFYWYRQILGQKVEFLVSFYNNEISEKSEIFDDQFSVERPDGSNFTLKIRSTKLEDSAMYFCASTKDGGGSTEAFFGQGTRLTVV.

This clone was found a few times. The genes are TRBV5-1 and TRBJ1-4; 7 nucleotides agree with TRBD1. In germline, CDR1 is SGHRS, CDR2 YFSETQ. There are 16 residues in the CDR3. J lost 5 bases, V lost 0 bases, and 7 bases had no gene match. In nucleotides, the CDR3 is TGCGCCAGCAGCTTGGGCGAGGGGGCGAGGAATGAAAAACTGTTTTTT. This encodes CASSLGEGARNEKLFF. Based on the CDR3 plus reference TRBV5-1 and TRBJ1-4, the full variable domain is KAGVTQTPRYLIKTRGQQVTLSCSPISGHRSVSWYQQTPGQGLQFLFEYFSETQRNKGNFPGRFSGRQFSNSRSEMNVSTLELGDSALYLCASSLGEGARNEKLFFGSGTQLSVL.

The gene calls are TRBV5-1 and TRBJ1-2; D may be TRBD1 (6 bases). The CDR3 is 17 amino acids. Trimming took 2 bases from V and 6 from J, leaving 23 bases between them. From germline, CDR1 is SGHRS and CDR2 YFSETQ. The CDR3 loop is CASSFGAGDRGVNGYTF. CDR3 DNA: TGCGCCAGCAGCTTCGGGGCAGGGGACCGGGGGGTCAATGGCTACACCTTC.

This clone showed up just once. The rearrangement uses TRBV2 and TRBJ2-7, with 9 nucleotides matching TRBD2. Germline V lookup: CDR1 SNHLY, CDR2 FYNNEI. There are 15 residues in the CDR3. V shed 7 bases and J 0 bases; nucleotides not matched to a gene: 7. The CDR3 nucleotides read TGTGCCAGCAAGATAGCGGGGGTCGACTCCTACGAGCAGTACTTC. Amino acids: CASKIAGVDSYEQYF.